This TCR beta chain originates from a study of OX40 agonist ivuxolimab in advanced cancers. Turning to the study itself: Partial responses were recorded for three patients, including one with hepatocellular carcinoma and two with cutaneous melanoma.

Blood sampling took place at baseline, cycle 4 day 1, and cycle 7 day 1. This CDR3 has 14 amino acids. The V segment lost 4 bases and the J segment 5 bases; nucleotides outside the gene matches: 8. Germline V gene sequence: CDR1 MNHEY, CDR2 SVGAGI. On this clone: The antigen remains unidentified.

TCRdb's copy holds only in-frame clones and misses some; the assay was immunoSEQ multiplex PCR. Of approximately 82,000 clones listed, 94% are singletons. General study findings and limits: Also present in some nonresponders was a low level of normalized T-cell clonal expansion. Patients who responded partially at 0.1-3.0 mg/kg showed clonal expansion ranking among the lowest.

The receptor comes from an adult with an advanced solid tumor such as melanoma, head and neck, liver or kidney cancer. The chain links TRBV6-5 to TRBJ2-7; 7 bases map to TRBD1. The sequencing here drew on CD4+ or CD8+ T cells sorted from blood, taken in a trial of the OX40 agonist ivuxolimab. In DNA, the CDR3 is TGTGCCAGCAGTTCACGGGCCAGGGGGAACGAGCAGTACTTC. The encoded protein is CASSSRARGNEQYF.